This T cell receptor beta chain was recorded in a study of cytomegalovirus exposure and HLA in healthy donors (dated by TCRdb to the late 2010s). Concerning the study at large: An earlier analysis of some 600 of the donors reported about 300 Gb of sequence data and 117 million unique TCR beta sequences obtained from around 170 million T cells. The study combined high-throughput TCR immunosequencing, statistical association of individual TCRs with disease status, and machine learning to predict cytomegalovirus infection status. A later analysis re-examined previously published TCR beta repertoires from more than 650 donors and added high-resolution HLA genotyping to investigate patterns of TCR occurrence. Of the approximately 370 genotyped donors, 75% to 85% were placed in the genetic ancestry cluster associated with self-reported Caucasian donors. To decide whether each TCR beta V gene segment behaved as functional or pseudogenic, an earlier analysis of fewer than 750 of the donors relied on high-throughput TCR beta sequencing. Using immunosequencing, the study profiled T cell repertoires from around 670 subjects and related those repertoires to cytomegalovirus serostatus. Among around 400 genotyped donors of the cohort, an average of around 250,000 unique TCR beta nucleotide sequences was sequenced per donor, of which roughly 17% were non-productive. Alongside the repertoire data, information on donor age, sex, ethnicity and CMV serostatus was compiled. Roughly 290 gigabases of sequencing data and around 90 million unique TCR sequences made up an early release that covered roughly 670 HLA-typed donors. The study was designed to test whether signatures of past pathogen exposure could be identified by cataloging public T cell receptors. Roughly 5 DR-DQ haplotypes were handled as single units for association and clustering, since linkage in the cohort was strong. The number of donors typed differed by locus, with roughly 629-640 for A, B, C, DRB1 and DQB1, 522 for DQA1, 600 to 610 for DPA1, and around 460 for DPB1. In the later analysis, no new phenotypic data were used to find candidate immune exposures; instead, reliance was placed on TCR beta sequences and their occurrence across donors. Along with the approximately 620-subject first cohort, a separate validation cohort of over a hundred different subjects was used. In a later genetic analysis, genome-wide SNP genotypes for about 55% of the roughly 700 donors were used, and that subset was treated as a discovery cohort. HLA typing included class I and class II loci at four-digit resolution. All discovery cohort repertoires had been generated using a single sequencing platform. General findings and caveats noted by the study authors: The 87-base-pair reads could not distinguish some IMGT-functional V segments, including TRBV6-2 and TRBV6-3, so those segments were excluded. This cohort had only TCR beta chains sequenced, and the lack of alpha or paired-chain data limited which features could be detected. According to the authors, the approach could potentially be generalized to other disease states and immunological phenotypes. A later analysis found that TCR association rates varied across HLA loci, with DRB1 alleles showing the most associated TCRs and HLA-C alleles the fewest. In a later genetic analysis, fewer N-insertions in productive TCRs were reported among donors in an Asian-associated ancestry cluster than the approximately 630-donor mean. Some 15 rarely observed V segments, including chromosome 9 orphons, were excluded from the earlier analysis of 550 to 700 of the donors because counts were too low. Several of the top co-occurrence clusters appeared to be linked to parvovirus B19, influenza, CMV and Epstein-Barr virus, according to a later analysis. A cluster of highly shared sequence variants was judged likely to represent a technical artifact of the sequencing pipeline. HLA typing was unavailable for some donors at each locus, so association tests used only the typed subset. While some public TCRs were present in many individuals, most TCR sequences turned up only very rarely across donors. In a later analysis, about 17,000 TCR beta sequences were associated with specific HLA alleles at a false discovery rate of 0.05. In a later analysis, HLA-associated TCR beta chains were found to be more clonally expanded and to have lower generation probabilities than equally common non-associated chains. According to a later analysis, most CMV-associated TCR beta chains appeared to be HLA-restricted, and the HLA associations seemed to be driven largely by CMV exposure. A further reported finding was that TCR beta sequences accurately predicted the HLA-A and HLA-B alleles for most subjects in the first cohort. In vitro tests confirmed that a few of the cytomegalovirus-associated TCR beta chains recognize cytomegalovirus antigens. Linkage disequilibrium might explain the correlated functional status among segregating V segments, but an unknown experimental factor could not be ruled out. The classifier was reported to diagnose cytomegalovirus status with high specificity and sensitivity in both the original cohort and the validation cohort. A total of roughly 160 TCR beta chains were listed by the study as associated with cytomegalovirus. When HLA alleles, especially DR and DQ, strongly co-occurred, attributing TCR associations to individual alleles was difficult. Sequencing depth was assumed to be roughly uniform across donors in the presence/absence analyses, though that assumption may not hold. An association between a missense DCLRE1C variant and V-gene and J-gene trimming of TCR beta chains was found in a later genetic analysis and replicated in an independent cohort. In an earlier analysis of about 600 of the donors, most TCR beta V segments appeared in productive rearrangements about 90% or about 30% of the time, broadly matching IMGT annotations. Immune exposure information for the cohort was limited to CMV serostatus.

The cohort comprised around 690 healthy bone marrow donors. At the time of sampling, every cohort member was nominally healthy, though immune exposures that went unrecorded were likely present. The donor tested CMV seronegative, placing the donor among the 350 or so seronegative members of the cohort. A peripheral blood sample was collected from each donor, and TCR beta sequencing was performed on peripheral blood mononuclear cells. Genomic DNA was extracted from the blood cell samples with the Qiagen DNeasy Blood Extraction Kit. Note on this clone: The antigen it recognizes is unknown. No base quality information exists; no much larger clone differs at one position.

From the cysteine through the phenylalanine, the CDR3 covers 17 amino acids. The only DNA kept is the CDR3, 51 bases in frame from the first base. V is clipped by 0 bases and J by 1 base, and the sequence between their germline boundaries is 17 bases long. The germline V gene (reference sequence) sets CDR1 to GTSNPN and CDR2 to SVGIG. The library was obtained by the immunoSEQ multiplex PCR assay. For the multiplex PCR, a mixture combining 60 forward primers for TCR Vbeta segments and 13 reverse primers for TCR Jbeta segments was used. The CDR3 region of rearranged TCR beta genes was amplified from genomic DNA with a multiplex PCR assay. On the Illumina HiSeq System, the amplified TCR beta libraries were sequenced as 87-base-pair reads. In the authors' own workflow: Across the roughly 600 repertoires, a later analysis counted 80 million or so unique TCR beta chains, around 11 million of which were shared by at least two donors. A nearest-neighbor algorithm error-corrected the raw reads and collapsed the reads into unique sequences, merging closely related sequences to remove PCR and sequencing errors. CDR3 sequences were aligned to IMGT reference sequences to assign V, D and J gene segments. For a sequence to be retained, a match of at least six nucleotides was required to both a V gene segment and a J gene segment. A rearrangement counted as productive if the CDR3 had no stop codons and remained in frame with V and J, and every other rearrangement counted as non-productive. CDR3 was defined according to IMGT convention as the region running from the second conserved V-encoded cysteine to the conserved J-encoded phenylalanine. The earlier analysis of some 550 of the donors excluded any sequence lacking an unambiguous match to a single V gene segment. An earlier analysis of a few hundred of the donors called V segments functional above 56.7% productive rearrangements and segregating when the between-donor standard deviation exceeded 5%. To diagnose cytomegalovirus status from the catalog of TCR beta chain sequences, a statistical classification framework was built. In a later analysis, V and J genes were assigned by comparing TCR nucleotide sequences against IMGT/GENE-DB human TR gene sequences. A later analysis assigned CDR3 sequences and most-parsimonious VDJ recombination scenarios with the TCRdist pipeline. In a later analysis, every TCR beta chain was defined by the combination of its CDR3 amino acid sequence and its V-gene family, and reads without a unique V-gene family were dropped. A later analysis removed 592 highly shared, low-generation-probability nucleotide sequences to deal with suspected cross-contamination and a sequencing artifact. A later analysis calculated a clonal expansion index for each public chain from normalized within-repertoire ranks of inferred template counts. In a later analysis, generation probabilities were computed with a VDJ recombination model fitted to out-of-frame rearrangements, and the resulting probabilities were checked against IGoR. In a later analysis, hypergeometric tests were used to score TCR-TCR, TCR-HLA and TCR-CMV co-occurrence, with a repertoire-size bias correction applied to TCR pairs. To estimate false discovery rates, a later analysis permuted the HLA or CMV assignments 20 times. In a later analysis, co-occurring TCRs were grouped with DBSCAN, and TCRdist sequence similarity was added when clustering was performed within HLA-allele-positive subsets. Repertoires with fewer than 30,000 or more than 120,000 public chains were left out of co-occurrence clustering, as were a few repertoires with anomalous nucleotide sharing. TCRdb stores this immuneACCESS table with in-frame sequences only. Part of the clones is absent; in the studies checked, under half of the shortfall reflects unresolved V genes, and no reason is known for the rest. The V and J calls and the clone size are those of that table, but D and trimming were determined from the DNA. Counted in this sample were 60,000 to 70,000 clones; under 85% of them appeared once. Roughly 3% of the sample is in the top ten clones.

The sequence came from a woman under 40 in good health and CMV-seronegative. The sample taken for sequencing was PBMCs. The chain was built from TRBV30 and TRBJ2-3; D gene: possibly TRBD1, on 6 matching bases. The CDR3 region has the sequence CAWSVRAVTGRTDTQYF. Read as DNA, the sequence is TGTGCCTGGAGTGTACGGGCTGTGACAGGCCGCACAGATACGCAGTATTTT.